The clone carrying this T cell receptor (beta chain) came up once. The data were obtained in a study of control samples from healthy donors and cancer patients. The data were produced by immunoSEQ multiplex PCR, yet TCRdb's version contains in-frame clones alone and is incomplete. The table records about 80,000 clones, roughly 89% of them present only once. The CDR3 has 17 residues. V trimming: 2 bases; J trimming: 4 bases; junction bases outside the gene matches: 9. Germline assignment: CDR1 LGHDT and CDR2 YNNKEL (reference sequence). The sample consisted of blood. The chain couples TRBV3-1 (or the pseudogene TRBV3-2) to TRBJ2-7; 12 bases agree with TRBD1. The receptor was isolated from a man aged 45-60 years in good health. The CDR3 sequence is CASSQWRGQGAPYEQYF. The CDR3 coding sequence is TGTGCCAGCAGCCAATGGCGGGGACAGGGGGCTCCATACGAGCAGTACTTC.